A selection of T cell receptor beta chains follows, all from one sample in a study of OX40 agonist ivuxolimab in advanced cancers. The table came from immunoSEQ multiplex PCR; TCRdb's copy has only in-frame clones and leaves some out. The table includes roughly 50,000 clones, 85% to 90% detected once. The sequencing used CD4+ or CD8+ T cells sorted from blood, collected in a trial of the OX40 agonist ivuxolimab. The receptors were sampled from an adult with an advanced solid tumor such as melanoma, head and neck, liver or kidney cancer. Both conserved end residues are part of each CDR3. Each record gives: J gene, V gene, clone size, D gene, CDR3 protein, CDR3 DNA. A D gene is named only where the DNA matches it firmly. Some rows have no size entry. The others give once, few or many, or a class for an expanded clone.

j_call: TRBJ2-1
v_call: TRBV9
clone_size: .
d_call: .
cdr3_aa: CASTLSGPTDEQFF
cdr3_nt: TGTGCCAGCACCTTGTCCGGGCCCACCGATGAGCAGTTCTTC

j_call: TRBJ2-7
v_call: TRBV30
clone_size: .
d_call: TRBD1
cdr3_aa: CAWSVDRGYEQYF
cdr3_nt: TGTGCCTGGAGTGTTGACAGGGGCTACGAGCAGTACTTC

j_call: TRBJ2-7
v_call: TRBV18
clone_size: few
d_call: TRBD1
cdr3_aa: CASSPGTVVYEQYF
cdr3_nt: TGTGCCAGCTCACCAGGGACAGTGGTCTACGAGCAGTACTTC

j_call: TRBJ2-3
v_call: TRBV27
clone_size: few
d_call: .
cdr3_aa: CASSLTSAGAKSTDTQYF
cdr3_nt: TGTGCCAGCAGTTTAACGTCGGCGGGGGCGAAATCCACAGATACGCAGTATTTT

j_call: TRBJ2-3
v_call: TRBV7-8
clone_size: .
d_call: TRBD2
cdr3_aa: CASSLVGGGRWADTQYF
cdr3_nt: TGTGCCAGCAGCTTAGTCGGGGGGGGCCGATGGGCAGATACGCAGTATTTT

j_call: TRBJ2-2
v_call: TRBV19
clone_size: .
d_call: .
cdr3_aa: CASTNGRGTGELFF
cdr3_nt: TGTGCCAGTACCAACGGGAGAGGTACCGGGGAGCTGTTTTTT

j_call: TRBJ2-2
v_call: TRBV2
clone_size: .
d_call: .
cdr3_aa: CASSNTGELFF
cdr3_nt: TGTGCCAGCAGTAACACCGGGGAGCTGTTTTTT

j_call: TRBJ2-7
v_call: TRBV29-1
clone_size: .
d_call: TRBD1
cdr3_aa: CSVGKLRQGYYEQYF
cdr3_nt: TGCAGCGTTGGAAAATTAAGACAGGGATACTACGAGCAGTACTTC

j_call: TRBJ2-6
v_call: TRBV4-1
clone_size: .
d_call: .
cdr3_aa: CASSQVRPQSSGANVLTF
cdr3_nt: TGCGCCAGCAGCCAAGTACGGCCTCAGAGCTCTGGGGCCAACGTCCTGACTTTC

j_call: TRBJ2-7
v_call: TRBV19
clone_size: .
d_call: .
cdr3_aa: CASSIARGDSYEQYF
cdr3_nt: TGTGCCAGTAGTATAGCCAGGGGGGATTCCTACGAGCAGTACTTC